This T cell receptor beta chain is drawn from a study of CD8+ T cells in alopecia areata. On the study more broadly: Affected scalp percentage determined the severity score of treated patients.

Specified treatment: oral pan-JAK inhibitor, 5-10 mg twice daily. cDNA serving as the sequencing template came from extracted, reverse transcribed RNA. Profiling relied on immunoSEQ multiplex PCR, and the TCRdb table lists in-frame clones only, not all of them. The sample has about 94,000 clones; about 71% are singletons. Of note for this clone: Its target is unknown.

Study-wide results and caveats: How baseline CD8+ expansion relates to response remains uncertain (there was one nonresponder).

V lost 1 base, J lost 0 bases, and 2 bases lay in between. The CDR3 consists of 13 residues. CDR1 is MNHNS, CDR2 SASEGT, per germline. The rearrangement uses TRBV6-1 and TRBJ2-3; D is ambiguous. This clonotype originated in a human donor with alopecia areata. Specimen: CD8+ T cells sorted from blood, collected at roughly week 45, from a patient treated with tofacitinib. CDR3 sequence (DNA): TGTGCCAGCAGTGAAGAAAGCACAGATACGCAGTATTTT. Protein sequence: CASSEESTDTQYF.